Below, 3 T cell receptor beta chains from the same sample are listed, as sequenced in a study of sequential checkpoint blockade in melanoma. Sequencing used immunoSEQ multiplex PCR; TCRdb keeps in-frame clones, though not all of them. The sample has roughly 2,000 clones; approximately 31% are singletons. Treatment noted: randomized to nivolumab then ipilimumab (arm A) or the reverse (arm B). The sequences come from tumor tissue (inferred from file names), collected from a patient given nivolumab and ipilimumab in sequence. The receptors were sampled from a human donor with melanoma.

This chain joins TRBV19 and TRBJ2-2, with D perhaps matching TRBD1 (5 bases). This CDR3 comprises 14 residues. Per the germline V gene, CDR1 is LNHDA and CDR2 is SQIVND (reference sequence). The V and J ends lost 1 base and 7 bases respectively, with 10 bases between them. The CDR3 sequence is CASSIAGSFGELFF. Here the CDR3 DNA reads TGTGCCAGTAGTATAGCAGGGTCATTCGGGGAGCTGTTTTTT.

CDR3 in amino acids: CASTAGGSNSPLHF. The CDR3 DNA is TGTGCCAGTACCGCAGGGGGCTCAAATTCACCCCTCCACTTT. V and J are TRBV19 and TRBJ1-6; 8 nucleotides match TRBD1. Germline V lookup: CDR1 LNHDA, CDR2 SQIVND (reference sequence). The CDR3 sequence is 14 residues long. V lost 7 bases, J lost 7 bases, and 6 bases stayed unmatched.

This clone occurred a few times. CDR3 in amino acids: CASSSHLEQPQHF. CDR3 nucleotides: TGTGCCAGCAGCTCCCACCTCGAACAGCCCCAGCATTTT. V usage is TRBV12-1 and J usage is TRBJ1-5. TRBV12-1 is labeled a pseudogene. CDR3 size: 13 residues.